The T cell receptor beta chain under discussion was sequenced for a study of cytomegalovirus exposure and HLA in healthy donors. The V gene lost 4 bases and the J gene lost 7 bases, with 22 bases spanning the gap. Germline CDR1 SEHNR, CDR2 FQNEAQ (reference sequence). The CDR3 contains 16 residues. Use of 60 Vbeta and 13 Jbeta primers characterized the PCR. Here immunoSEQ multiplex PCR was the method, and the copy in TCRdb shows in-frame clones only, minus some. The sample yields 190,000 or so clones, roughly 83% seen once. The chain links TRBV7-9 to TRBJ1-2; the D gene is possibly TRBD1 (5 bases). This TCR came from a male donor in good health and CMV-seropositive. Sequencing was performed on PBMCs. CDR3 amino acids: CASSSPGGVGSGGYTF. In nucleotides, the CDR3 is TGTGCCAGCAGCTCCCCCGGGGGGGTCGGGTCAGGTGGCTACACCTTC.